The clone carrying this T cell receptor (beta chain) was seen more than once but under ten times. Its target is not known. This specimen belongs to a study of T cells in Graves' hyperthyroidism and ophthalmopathy. CDR1 SGHNT and CDR2 YENEEA come from the germline V gene. V was clipped by 3 bases and J by 1 base, with 10 bases between them. This CDR3 comprises 15 residues. General observations from the study: Blood also showed most of the thyroid clonotypes that were expanded above 0.001. Ophthalmopathy was told apart from stable hyperthyroidism by a 13 V-J model.

RNA transcripts gave rise to amplified TCR beta CDR3 regions. During a first-round RT-PCR of the TCR CDR3, the HTBI primer set was used. TCRdb called the multiplex PCR reads again in MiXCR, with one record for every CDR3 protein. The repertoire holds about 380,000 distinct CDR3 sequences, with roughly 12% as singletons. Patients between 18 and 65 years old had hyperthyroidism, newly diagnosed and lasting under 2 months. The authors took PBMCs from roughly 9.3 ml fresh peripheral blood. J is TRBJ1-3 and V is TRBV11-3; D may be TRBD1 (6 bases). The TCR comes from a man aged 30 to 39 with Graves' hyperthyroidism that later progressed to Graves' ophthalmopathy. The source material was blood. The CDR3 DNA follows: TGTGCCAGCAGCTTGGAGACAGGTTCTGGAAACACCATATATTTT. Translation: CASSLETGSGNTIYF.